The T cell receptor beta chain described here comes from a study of shared clonotypes between healthy human individuals. Comments on this clone: Other DNA sequences in the sample encode the same CDR3.

The CDR3 is 16 residues long. V shed 1 base and J shed 0 bases, with 14 bases lying between them. Germline V gene data show CDR1 as SGHRS and CDR2 as YFSETQ. The data were produced by immunoSEQ multiplex PCR, yet TCRdb's version contains in-frame clones alone and is incomplete. The profile shows 650,000 to 750,000 clones, 60% to 80% of them singletons. This receptor was obtained from a woman aged 25 to 45 in good health. The specimen sequenced was memory CD4+ T cells sorted from blood. The subset is: CD45RA-negative fraction. The chain has TRBV5-1 and TRBJ2-7; D not certain. The CDR3 loop is CASSLSFGDPSYEQYF. The CDR3 nucleotides read TGCGCCAGCAGCTTGTCTTTCGGCGACCCCTCCTACGAGCAGTACTTC.